One and the same sample provided the 21 T cell receptor beta chains below, sequenced in a study of blood T cell repertoires in COVID-19. Sequenced by immunoSEQ multiplex PCR; TCRdb stores in-frame clones only, minus some. This sample has some 120,000 clones, with approximately 80% found just once. The specimen was peripheral blood. The receptors derive from a man between 65 and 85 years old with acute or convalescent COVID-19.

A single count supports this clone. V and J are TRBV9 and TRBJ1-1; the D is unclear. The CDR3 runs 13 residues. CDR1 and CDR2 (germline): SGDLS, YYNGEE. V shed 0 bases and J shed 5 bases, with 8 bases lying between them. This CDR3 reads CASSVDQLTEAFF. The CDR3 bases are TGTGCCAGCAGCGTAGATCAGTTGACTGAAGCTTTCTTT.

The rearrangement links TRBV4-1 to TRBJ2-5; 8 bases align to TRBD1. The CDR3 contains 17 residues. CDR1 is MGHRA and CDR2 is YSYEKL in the germline V gene. The junction had 12 bases not matched to a gene; V was cut back by 2 bases and J by 4 bases. CDR3: CASSQSPGQAKGETQYF. The CDR3 region has the DNA TGCGCCAGCAGCCAATCACCGGGACAGGCTAAGGGAGAGACCCAGTACTTC.

This rearrangement joins TRBV30 to TRBJ2-5; tentatively, D is TRBD2 (5 bases). The V gene lost 3 bases and the J gene lost 5 bases, with 13 bases spanning the gap. Germline V lookup: CDR1 GTSNPN, CDR2 SVGIG (reference sequence). CDR3 length: 13 amino acids. CDR3 in amino acids: CAWRDSVRETQYF. The CDR3, as DNA: TGTGCCTGGAGGGATAGCGTGAGGGAGACCCAGTACTTC.

Points on this clone: This same CDR3 is encoded by further DNA sequences in the sample. J is TRBJ2-5 and V is TRBV5-1; 7 bases are shared with TRBD1. Germline V CDR1 and CDR2: SGHRS, YFSETQ. This CDR3 is built from 14 residues. V trimming: 0 bases; J trimming: 2 bases; junction bases outside the gene matches: 1. The DNA of the CDR3 is TGCGCCAGCAGCTTGGGACAGGGTCAAGAGACCCAGTACTTC. Protein product: CASSLGQGQETQYF.

The rearrangement joins TRBV12-3 or TRBV12-4 to TRBJ2-7; 7 bases agree with TRBD2. CDR3 length equals 12 residues. V dropped 8 bases and J dropped 10; count of bases not matched to a gene: 11. Here the CDR3 reads CASLNDGGVQYF. CDR3 DNA: TGTGCCAGCCTAAACGATGGGGGGGTCCAGTACTTC.

This clone was recorded a few times. V gene TRBV28 combines with J gene TRBJ2-7; D might be TRBD2 (5 bases). The CDR3 is 14 residues long. CDR1 is MDHEN and CDR2 is SYDVKM in the germline V gene. V lost 6 bases and J lost 5, with 17 bases in between. CDR3 region: CASSSSGLGNEQYF. DNA for the CDR3: TGTGCCAGCAGCTCATCCGGACTCGGGAACGAGCAGTACTTC.

The chain joins TRBV2 to TRBJ1-6, with a possible D match to TRBD1 (6 bases). V was clipped by 5 bases and J by 11 bases, with 13 bases between them. Germline V gives CDR1 SNHLY, CDR2 FYNNEI. The CDR3 contains 13 residues. CDR3 sequence: CASSWQGRPPLHF. CDR3 nucleotide sequence: TGTGCCAGCAGTTGGCAGGGGCGGCCACCCCTCCACTTT.

DNA for the CDR3: TGTGCCAGCAGTTTAGCAGACAAGGCAAAGGGCTACACCTTC. This gives the protein CASSLADKAKGYTF. The genes are TRBV28 and TRBJ1-2, with D hard to call. Trimming removed 2 bases at V and 8 bases at J, with 15 bases between. This CDR3 has 14 amino acids. CDR1 and CDR2 (germline): MDHEN, SYDVKM.

The V call is TRBV2, the J call TRBJ2-1; 7 bases agree with TRBD2. This CDR3 has 14 residues. V lost 10 bases, J lost 4 bases, and 10 bases stayed unmatched. Looked up from germline, CDR1 is SNHLY and CDR2 is FYNNEI. CDR3 DNA: TGTGCCACAAGGCGAAGCGGGACGTACAATGAGCAGTTCTTC. It is translated as CATRRSGTYNEQFF.

This clone turned up a few times. V usage is TRBV27 and J usage is TRBJ1-2; 7 positions match TRBD1. Germline-derived CDR1 and CDR2 are MNHEY and SMNVEV (reference sequence). The CDR3 is 14 amino acids. With V trimmed by 7 bases and J by 8 bases, 13 bases remained unmatched. As DNA, the CDR3 is TGTGCCAGCAAGGGAAAAGGGGGCGCGGGAGGCTACACCTTC. It is translated as CASKGKGGAGGYTF.

This clone was picked up a small number of times. The chain recombines TRBV27 with TRBJ2-6; possible D gene TRBD1, 6 bases. The CDR3 covers 18 residues. The V end was cut by 3 bases, the J end by 0 bases, with 15 bases between. Germline V lookup: CDR1 MNHEY, CDR2 SMNVEV (reference sequence). The CDR3 loop reads CASSLGRAGDSGANVLTF. The DNA of the CDR3 is TGTGCCAGCAGTTTGGGCAGGGCAGGGGACTCTGGGGCCAACGTCCTGACTTTC. Looking up the rest from reference TRBV27 and TRBJ2-6 gives the full variable domain: EAQVTQNPRYLITVTGKKLTVTCSQNMNHEYMSWYRQDPGLGLRQIYYSMNVEVTDKGDVPEGYKVSRKEKRNFPLILESPSPNQTSLYFCASSLGRAGDSGANVLTFGAGSRLTVL.

J is TRBJ2-1 and V is TRBV15, with D possibly TRBD2 on 6 matching bases. This CDR3 spans 14 amino acids. CDR1 is LNHNV and CDR2 is YYDKDF in the germline V gene (reference sequence). V lost 4 bases, J lost 7 bases, and 14 bases lay in between. DNA of the CDR3: TGTGCCACCAGCAACCTGGGGGGAAGTAATGAGCAGTTCTTC. Amino acid sequence: CATSNLGGSNEQFF.

The chain has TRBV2 and TRBJ1-1, with D hard to call. This CDR3 region has 13 residues. Trimming cost V 6 bases and J 0 bases, with 8 bases left between them. Germline V CDR1 and CDR2: SNHLY, FYNNEI. This chain's CDR3 is CASSGSMNTEAFF. The CDR3, as DNA: TGTGCCAGCAGCGGGAGCATGAACACTGAAGCTTTCTTT.

This clone was observed a single time. This rearrangement joins TRBV7-3 to TRBJ2-7; D is ambiguous. Trimming took off 3 bases at V and 6 bases at J, with 12 bases between the two ends. Germline assignment: CDR1 SGHTA and CDR2 FQGTGA. The CDR3 is 13 residues long. The CDR3 DNA reads as TGTGCCAGCAGCTTCCACAGAGATAGCGAGCAGTACTTC. It specifies CASSFHRDSEQYF.

The genes are TRBV18 and TRBJ2-3; 8 bases are shared with TRBD1. J gave up 4 bases and V 5 bases, and 11 bases lay outside the gene matches. The germline V gene encodes CDR1 KGHSH and CDR2 LQKENI. The CDR3 is 16 residues long. The CDR3 protein is CASSSARTGWSDTQYF. CDR3 DNA sequence: TGTGCCAGCTCATCTGCCCGGACAGGGTGGTCAGATACGCAGTATTTT.

This chain connects TRBV19 to TRBJ1-5; D is undetermined. Per the germline V gene, CDR1 is LNHDA and CDR2 is SQIVND (reference sequence). V was clipped by 4 bases and J by 6 bases, with 13 bases between them. The CDR3 is made up of 14 amino acids. This chain's CDR3 is CASSRDSEGQPQHF. The CDR3 nucleotides read TGTGCCAGTAGTAGAGATTCGGAGGGTCAGCCCCAGCATTTT. Drawing the rest from reference TRBV19 and TRBJ1-5, the complete variable domain is DGGITQSPKYLFRKEGQNVTLSCEQNLNHDAMYWYRQDPGQGLRLIYYSQIVNDFQKGDIAEGYSVSREKKESFPLTVTSAQKNPTAFYLCASSRDSEGQPQHFGDGTRLSIL.

CDR3 sequence: CASSLAQGLQETQYF. CDR3 nucleotides: TGTGCCAGCAGCTTAGCACAGGGCCTCCAAGAGACCCAGTACTTC. The V gene is TRBV7-6, the J gene TRBJ2-5, with D possibly matching TRBD1 (6 bases). CDR3 size: 15 residues. Trimming took 0 bases from V and 1 from J, leaving 9 bases between them. Germline CDR1 reads SGHVS; CDR2 reads FNYEAQ.

This sequence joins TRBV7-9 and TRBJ2-5; TRBD2 aligns across 8 bases. Germline values: CDR1 SEHNR, CDR2 FQNEAQ (reference sequence). The CDR3 is made up of 12 amino acids. With V trimmed by 8 bases and J by 2 bases, 1 base remained unmatched. The CDR3 spells CASGGGQETQYF. CDR3 in DNA: TGTGCCAGCGGCGGGGGGCAAGAGACCCAGTACTTC.

With respect to this clone: Other DNA sequences within the sample encode an identical CDR3. The chain recombines TRBV7-9 with TRBJ2-2, with a possible D match to TRBD2 (6 bases). The V and J ends lost 0 bases and 2 bases respectively, with 7 bases between them. The V gene's germline CDR1 is SEHNR and CDR2 FQNEAQ (reference sequence). The CDR3 loop spans 15 amino acids. The CDR3 reads CASSLASGNTGELFF. The CDR3 nucleotides read TGTGCCAGCAGCTTAGCTAGCGGAAACACCGGGGAGCTGTTTTTT. Full variable domain (rest looked up from reference TRBV7-9 and TRBJ2-2): DTGVSQNPRHKITKRGQNVTFRCDPISEHNRLYWYRQTLGQGPEFLTYFQNEAQLEKSRLLSDRFSAERPKGSFSTLEIQRTEQGDSAMYLCASSLASGNTGELFFGEGSRLTVL.

The chain employs TRBV21-1 and TRBJ2-1; TRBD1, the table's D call, lacks a check against the DNA. TRBV21-1 is a listed pseudogene. The CDR3 runs to 14 residues. The CDR3 loop is CASSKVRGLNEQFF. The CDR3 region has the DNA TGTGCCAGCAGTAAGGTTAGGGGGCTAAATGAGCAGTTCTTC.

This clone was observed a few times. The rearrangement uses TRBV6-5 and TRBJ1-6, with TRBD1 matching 7 bases. With V trimmed by 8 bases and J by 5 bases, 6 bases remained unmatched. This CDR3 is built from 14 residues. Germline values: CDR1 MNHEY, CDR2 SVGAGI. The CDR3 here is CASGWTGNNSPLHF. Here the CDR3 DNA reads TGTGCCAGCGGATGGACAGGCAATAATTCACCCCTCCACTTT.